This T cell receptor (beta chain) derives from a study of T cell responses to AZD1222 COVID-19 vaccine. Study context: Second-dose recipients at about 4 or about 12 weeks were treated as one pooled group.

V was clipped by 11 bases and J by 5 bases, with 16 bases between them. Germline loops: CDR1 MNHNY, CDR2 SVGAGI (reference sequence). This CDR3 region has 13 residues. Produced via immunoSEQ multiplex PCR; TCRdb's table is partial and in-frame only. Counted here are about 150,000 clones, approximately 88% occurring once; the ten biggest clones make up 2.2%. Study-level points and caveats: The study found vaccine-associated CD4 TCRs spanning spike, dominant at 160-218 and 743-854.

With regard to this clone: The target antigen is unknown.

The clonotype originates from an adult in good health. This chain connects TRBV6-6 to TRBJ1-5, with D perhaps matching TRBD1 (5 bases). Sequences were derived from peripheral blood, sampled on day 0 of AZD1222 vaccination. CDR3 bases: TGTGCCGCCCGGGGGGGTTGGGATCAGCCCCAGCATTTT. Translation gives CAARGGWDQPQHF.